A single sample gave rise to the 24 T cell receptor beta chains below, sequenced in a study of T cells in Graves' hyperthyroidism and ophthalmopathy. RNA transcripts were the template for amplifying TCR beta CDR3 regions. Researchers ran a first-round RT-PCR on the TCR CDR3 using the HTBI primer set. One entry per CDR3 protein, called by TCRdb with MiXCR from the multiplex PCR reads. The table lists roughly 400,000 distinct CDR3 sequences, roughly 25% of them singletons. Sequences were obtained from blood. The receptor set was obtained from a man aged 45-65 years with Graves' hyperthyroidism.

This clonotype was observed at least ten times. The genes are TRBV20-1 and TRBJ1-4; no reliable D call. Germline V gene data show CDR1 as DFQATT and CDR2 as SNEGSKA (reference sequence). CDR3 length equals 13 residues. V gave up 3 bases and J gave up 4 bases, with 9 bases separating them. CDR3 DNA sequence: TGCAGTGCTAGCCAGCCTTATAATGAAAAACTGTTTTTT. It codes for CSASQPYNEKLFF.

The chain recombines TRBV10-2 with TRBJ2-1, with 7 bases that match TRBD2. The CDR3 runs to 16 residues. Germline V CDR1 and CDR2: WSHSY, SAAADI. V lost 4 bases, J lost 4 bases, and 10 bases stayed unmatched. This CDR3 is CASSGASGNPYNEQFF. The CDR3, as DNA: TGCGCCAGCAGTGGGGCTAGCGGAAACCCTTACAATGAGCAGTTCTTC.

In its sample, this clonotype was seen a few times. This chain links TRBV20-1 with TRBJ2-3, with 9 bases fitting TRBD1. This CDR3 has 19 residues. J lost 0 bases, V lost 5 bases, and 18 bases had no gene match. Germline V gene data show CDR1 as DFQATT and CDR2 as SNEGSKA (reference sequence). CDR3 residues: CSAEPGQGGLSGSTDTQYF. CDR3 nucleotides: TGCAGTGCTGAACCGGGACAGGGTGGTCTGAGTGGTAGCACAGATACGCAGTATTTT.

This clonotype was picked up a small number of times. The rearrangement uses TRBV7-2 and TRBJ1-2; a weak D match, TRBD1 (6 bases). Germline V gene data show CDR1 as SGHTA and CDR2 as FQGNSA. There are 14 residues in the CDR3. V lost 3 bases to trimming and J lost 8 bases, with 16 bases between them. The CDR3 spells CASSFPGTMGGYTF. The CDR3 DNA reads TGTGCCAGCAGCTTCCCCGGGACAATGGGGGGCTACACCTTC. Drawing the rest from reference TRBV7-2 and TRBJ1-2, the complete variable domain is GAGVSQSPSNKVTEKGKDVELRCDPISGHTALYWYRQSLGQGLEFLIYFQGNSAPDKSGLPSDRFSAERTGGSVSTLTIQRTQQEDSAVYLCASSFPGTMGGYTFGSGTRLTVV.

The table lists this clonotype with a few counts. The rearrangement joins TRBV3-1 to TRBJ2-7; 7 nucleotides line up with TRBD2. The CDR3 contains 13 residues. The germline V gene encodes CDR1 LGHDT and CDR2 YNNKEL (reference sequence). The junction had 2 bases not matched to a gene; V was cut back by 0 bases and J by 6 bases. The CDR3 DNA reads TGTGCCAGCAGCCAAGATAGCGGGCGCGAGCAGTACTTC. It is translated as CASSQDSGREQYF.

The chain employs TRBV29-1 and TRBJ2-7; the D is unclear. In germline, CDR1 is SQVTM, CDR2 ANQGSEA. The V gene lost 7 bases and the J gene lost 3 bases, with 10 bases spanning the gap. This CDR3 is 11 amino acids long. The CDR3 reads CSGGADYEQYF. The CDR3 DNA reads TGCAGCGGAGGTGCAGACTACGAGCAGTACTTC.

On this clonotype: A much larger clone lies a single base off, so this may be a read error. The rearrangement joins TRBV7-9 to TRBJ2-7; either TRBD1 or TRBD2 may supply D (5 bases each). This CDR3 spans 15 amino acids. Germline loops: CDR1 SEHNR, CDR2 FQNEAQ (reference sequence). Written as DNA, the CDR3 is TGTGCCAGCAGCTTAGGTCTTGGGGGATTCGGCGAGCTGTACTTC. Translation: CASSLGLGGFGELYF.

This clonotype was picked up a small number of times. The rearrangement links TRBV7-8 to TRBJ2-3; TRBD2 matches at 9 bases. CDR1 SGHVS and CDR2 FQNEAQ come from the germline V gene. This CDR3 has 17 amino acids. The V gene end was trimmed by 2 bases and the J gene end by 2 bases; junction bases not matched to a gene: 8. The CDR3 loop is CASSLRGRAGNTDTQYF. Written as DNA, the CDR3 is TGTGCCAGCAGCTTACGCGGGAGGGCCGGGAACACAGATACGCAGTATTTT.

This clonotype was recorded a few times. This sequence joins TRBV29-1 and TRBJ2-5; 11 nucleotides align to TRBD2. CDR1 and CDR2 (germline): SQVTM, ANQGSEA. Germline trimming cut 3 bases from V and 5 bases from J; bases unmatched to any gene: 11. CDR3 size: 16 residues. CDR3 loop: CSVDGRSGRASETQYF. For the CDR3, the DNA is TGCAGCGTTGATGGTCGTAGCGGGAGGGCCAGTGAGACCCAGTACTTC. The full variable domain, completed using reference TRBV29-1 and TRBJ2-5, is SAVISQKPSRDICQRGTSLTIQCQVDSQVTMMFWYRQQPGQSLTLIATANQGSEATYESGFVIDKFPISRPNLTFSTLTVSNMSPEDSSIYLCSVDGRSGRASETQYFGPGTRLLVL.

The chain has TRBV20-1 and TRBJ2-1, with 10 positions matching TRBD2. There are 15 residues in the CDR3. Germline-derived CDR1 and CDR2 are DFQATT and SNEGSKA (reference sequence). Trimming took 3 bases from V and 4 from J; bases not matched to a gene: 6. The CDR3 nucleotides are TGCAGTGCTAGCGGCAAACTAGCGGGATACAATGAGCAGTTCTTC. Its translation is CSASGKLAGYNEQFF.

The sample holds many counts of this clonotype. The CDR3 sequence: CASSEKVWVAEAFF. For the CDR3, the DNA is TGTGCCAGCAGTGAAAAGGTTTGGGTCGCTGAAGCTTTCTTT. V gene TRBV6-1 combines with J gene TRBJ1-1; D ambiguous. Germline V lookup: CDR1 MNHNS, CDR2 SASEGT. CDR3 length: 14 residues. Trimming took off 2 bases at V and 6 bases at J, with 13 bases between the two ends.

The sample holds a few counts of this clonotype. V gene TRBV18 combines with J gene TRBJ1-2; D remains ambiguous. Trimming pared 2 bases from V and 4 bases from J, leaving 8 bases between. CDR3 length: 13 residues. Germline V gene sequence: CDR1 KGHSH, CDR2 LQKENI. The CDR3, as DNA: TGTGCCAGCTCACCAGAGGAGGTCTATGGCTACACCTTC. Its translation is CASSPEEVYGYTF.

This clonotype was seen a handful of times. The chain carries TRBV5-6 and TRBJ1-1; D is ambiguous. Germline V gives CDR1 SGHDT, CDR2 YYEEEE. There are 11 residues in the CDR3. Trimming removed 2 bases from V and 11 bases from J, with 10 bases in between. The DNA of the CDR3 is TGTGCCAGCAGCTTCGATGGTCGGGCTTTCTTT. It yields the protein CASSFDGRAFF.

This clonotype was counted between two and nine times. The CDR3 here is CASREMGQGYNEQYF. The CDR3 nucleotides read TGCGCCAGCAGGGAAATGGGACAGGGGTACAATGAGCAGTACTTC. This chain joins TRBV5-1 and TRBJ2-1; 10 nucleotides line up with TRBD1. The J call may be incorrect, as the DNA end agrees better with TRBJ2-7. Germline V lookup: CDR1 SGHRS, CDR2 YFSETQ. The CDR3 runs 15 residues.

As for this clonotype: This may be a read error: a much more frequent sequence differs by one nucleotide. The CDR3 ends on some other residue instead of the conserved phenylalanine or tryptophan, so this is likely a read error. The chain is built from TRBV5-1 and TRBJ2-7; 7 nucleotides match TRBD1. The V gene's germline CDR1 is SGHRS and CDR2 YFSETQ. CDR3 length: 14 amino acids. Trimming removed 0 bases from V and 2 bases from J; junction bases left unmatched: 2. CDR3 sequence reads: CASSLEGQPYEQYL. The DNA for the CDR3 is TGCGCCAGCAGCTTGGAGGGACAGCCCTACGAGCAGTACCTC.

This chain's CDR3 is CASTKDNNEQFF. CDR3 sequence (DNA): TGTGCCAGCACCAAGGACAACAATGAGCAGTTCTTC. The chain employs TRBV7-6 and TRBJ2-1; TRBD1 is a possible D gene (5 bases). The CDR3 sequence is 12 residues long. The V end lost 7 bases, the J end lost 5 bases, and 9 bases lay between the germline ends. Germline assignment: CDR1 SGHVS and CDR2 FNYEAQ.

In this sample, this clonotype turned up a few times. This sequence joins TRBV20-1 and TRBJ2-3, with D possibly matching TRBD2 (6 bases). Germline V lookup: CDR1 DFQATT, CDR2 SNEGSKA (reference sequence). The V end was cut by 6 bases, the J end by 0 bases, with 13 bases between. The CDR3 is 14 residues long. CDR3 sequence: CSARTSSSTDTQYF. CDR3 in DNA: TGCAGTGCGAGAACTAGCAGCAGCACAGATACGCAGTATTTT.

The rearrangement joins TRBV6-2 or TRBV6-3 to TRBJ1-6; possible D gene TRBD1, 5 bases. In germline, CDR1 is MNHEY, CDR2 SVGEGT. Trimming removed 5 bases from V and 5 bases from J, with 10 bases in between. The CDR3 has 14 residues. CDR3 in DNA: TGTGCCAGCAGTGATCGACAGAATAATTCACCCCTCCACTTT. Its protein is CASSDRQNNSPLHF.

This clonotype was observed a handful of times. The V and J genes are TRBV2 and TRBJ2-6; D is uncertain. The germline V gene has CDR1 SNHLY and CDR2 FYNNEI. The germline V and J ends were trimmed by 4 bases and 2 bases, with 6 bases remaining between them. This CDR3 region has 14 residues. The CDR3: CASSGITGANVLTF. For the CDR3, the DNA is TGTGCCAGCAGTGGGATTACTGGGGCCAACGTCCTGACTTTC.

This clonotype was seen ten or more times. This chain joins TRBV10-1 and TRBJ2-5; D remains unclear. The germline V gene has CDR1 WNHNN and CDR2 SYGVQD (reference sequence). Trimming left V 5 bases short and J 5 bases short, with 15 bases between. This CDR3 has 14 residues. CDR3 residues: CASSNDSFRETQYF. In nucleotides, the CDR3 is TGCGCCAGCAGTAACGATTCATTTCGGGAGACCCAGTACTTC.

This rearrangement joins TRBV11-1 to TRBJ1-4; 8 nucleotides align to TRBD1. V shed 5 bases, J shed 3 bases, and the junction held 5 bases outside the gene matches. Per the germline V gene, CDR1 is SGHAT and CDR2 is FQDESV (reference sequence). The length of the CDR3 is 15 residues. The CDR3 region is CASSPHRGANEKLFF. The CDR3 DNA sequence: TGTGCCAGCAGCCCCCACAGGGGGGCTAATGAAAAACTGTTTTTT.

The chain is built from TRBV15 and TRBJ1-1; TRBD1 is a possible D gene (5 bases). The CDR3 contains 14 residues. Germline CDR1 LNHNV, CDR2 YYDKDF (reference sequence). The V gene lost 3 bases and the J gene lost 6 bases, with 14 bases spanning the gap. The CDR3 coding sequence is TGTGCCACCAGCAGCTGGACGGGGGGGGCTGAAGCTTTCTTT. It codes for CATSSWTGGAEAFF.

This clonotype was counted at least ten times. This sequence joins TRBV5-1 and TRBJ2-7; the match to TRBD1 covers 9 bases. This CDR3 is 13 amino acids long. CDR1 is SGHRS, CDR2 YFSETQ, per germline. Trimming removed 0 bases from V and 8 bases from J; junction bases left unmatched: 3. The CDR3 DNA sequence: TGCGCCAGCAGCTTGGGGGACAGGGCAAAGCAGTACTTC. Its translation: CASSLGDRAKQYF.

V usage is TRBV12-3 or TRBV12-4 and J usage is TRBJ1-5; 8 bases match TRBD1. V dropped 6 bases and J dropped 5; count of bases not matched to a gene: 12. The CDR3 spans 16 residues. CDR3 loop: CASSDHIGQGHQPQHF. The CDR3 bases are TGTGCCAGCAGCGACCATATAGGACAGGGCCATCAGCCCCAGCATTTT.